Below, 21 T cell receptor beta chains from the same sample are listed, as sequenced in a study of T cells in Graves' hyperthyroidism and ophthalmopathy. The investigators amplified TCR beta CDR3 regions from RNA transcripts. HTBI primers drove first-round RT-PCR of the TCR CDR3. TCRdb recomputed calls from the multiplex PCR reads with MiXCR, one row per CDR3 protein. This repertoire shows more than 300,000 distinct CDR3 sequences, about 18% found once; its top ten account for 40%. Sequences were obtained from blood. These receptors were taken from a young man with Graves' ophthalmopathy.

At least ten counts were recorded for this clonotype. The chain is built from TRBV20-1 and TRBJ2-5, with 9 bases fitting TRBD2. Trimming at V came to 6 bases and at J to 1 base, leaving 6 bases not matched to a gene. Germline V gene sequence: CDR1 DFQATT, CDR2 SNEGSKA (reference sequence). The CDR3 has 14 residues. CDR3 nucleotides: TGCAGTGCAGAAACAGCGGGGGGCCAAGAGACCCAGTACTTC. Translating it yields CSAETAGGQETQYF.

This clonotype occurred a few times. The chain is built from TRBV6-6 and TRBJ2-3; the D gene is possibly TRBD2 (5 bases). Germline-derived CDR1 and CDR2 are MNHNY and SVGAGI (reference sequence). V lost 0 bases and J 0 bases, leaving 7 bases between the germline ends. The CDR3 covers 15 residues. The CDR3 region has the DNA TGTGCCAGCAGTTACTCTTGGACTAGCACAGATACGCAGTATTTT. This codes for CASSYSWTSTDTQYF.

The sample holds many counts of this clonotype. The chain couples TRBV6-1 to TRBJ2-1; 9 nucleotides line up with TRBD1. CDR1 is MNHNS, CDR2 SASEGT, per germline. V lost 4 bases to trimming and J lost 4 bases; unmatched junction nucleotides: 5. The CDR3 has 15 amino acids. CDR3 in amino acids: CASSAPDRGYNEQFF. In DNA, the CDR3 is TGTGCCAGCAGTGCCCCGGACAGGGGATACAATGAGCAGTTCTTC.

The chain carries TRBV4-1 and TRBJ1-1, with 7 bases fitting TRBD1. The CDR3 runs 14 residues. Germline V gene data show CDR1 as MGHRA and CDR2 as YSYEKL. V trimming: 5 bases; J trimming: 5 bases; junction bases outside the gene matches: 8. The CDR3 DNA reads TGCGCCAGCAGCAACGGGGACAGTGTAACTGAAGCTTTCTTT. Encoded protein: CASSNGDSVTEAFF.

There are many counts of this clonotype. The chain has TRBV12-3 or TRBV12-4 and TRBJ1-4; D is uncertain. The CDR3 has 11 amino acids. With 6 bases removed from V and 8 bases from J, the gap between germline ends came to 7 bases. CDR3 in amino acids: CASSLREKLFF. The CDR3 DNA follows: TGTGCCAGCAGCTTACGGGAAAAACTGTTTTTT.

V gene TRBV5-1 combines with J gene TRBJ2-1; 10 bases are shared with TRBD1. CDR3 length: 15 amino acids. Germline lookup yields CDR1 SGHRS and CDR2 YFSETQ. V lost 3 bases, J lost 4 bases, and 4 bases stayed unmatched. The CDR3: CASSSSGQGYNEQFF. In nucleotides, the CDR3 is TGCGCCAGCAGCTCCTCGGGACAGGGGTACAATGAGCAGTTCTTC.

The CDR3 region has the DNA TGTGCCAGCGGGACAGGAGTGAACACTGAAGCTTTCTTT. Its protein product is CASGTGVNTEAFF. The chain combines TRBV19 with TRBJ1-1; 8 bases line up with TRBD1. CDR1 and CDR2 (germline): LNHDA, SQIVND (reference sequence). The CDR3 is 13 residues long. Trimming removed 9 bases from V and 0 bases from J; junction bases left unmatched: 3.

The gene calls are TRBV5-1 and TRBJ1-4; weak D call: TRBD1 (5 bases). The CDR3 is made up of 16 amino acids. Between the trimmed V and J ends, which lost 1 base and 6 bases, there was a span of 16 bases. Germline loops: CDR1 SGHRS, CDR2 YFSETQ. The CDR3 loop reads CASSLTRGLEDEKLFF. CDR3 in DNA: TGCGCCAGCAGCTTGACGAGGGGCCTGGAGGATGAAAAACTGTTTTTT.

The rearrangement links TRBV13 to TRBJ1-6; D is possibly TRBD1 (6 bases). The V end was cut by 4 bases, the J end by 4 bases, with 11 bases between. The CDR3 runs to 15 residues. The germline V gene encodes CDR1 PRHDT and CDR2 FYEKMQ (reference sequence). The CDR3: CASSYTGTYNSPLHF. The CDR3 coding sequence is TGTGCCAGCAGCTATACAGGGACTTATAATTCACCCCTCCACTTT.

The sample holds many counts of this clonotype. This chain connects TRBV7-9 to TRBJ1-1, with unresolved D. Trimming removed 5 bases at V and 0 bases at J, with 13 bases between. Per the germline V gene, CDR1 is SEHNR and CDR2 is FQNEAQ (reference sequence). The CDR3 loop spans 15 amino acids. DNA for the CDR3: TGTGCCAGCAGCACAAAAACAGTGATGAACACTGAAGCTTTCTTT. It translates to CASSTKTVMNTEAFF.

The chain joins TRBV12-3 or TRBV12-4 to TRBJ1-2; 9 bases align to TRBD1. V shed 6 bases, J shed 8 bases, and the junction held 13 bases outside the gene matches. CDR3 length: 15 amino acids. The CDR3 reads CASSPTSGQGGGYTF. CDR3 sequence (DNA): TGTGCCAGCAGCCCCACGTCGGGACAGGGTGGCGGCTACACCTTC.

This clonotype occurred a few times. A junction boundary mismatches the germline segment, possibly from a read error. This rearrangement joins TRBV10-3 to TRBJ2-1, with D maybe TRBD2 (6 bases). CDR1 is ENHRY, CDR2 SYGVKD, per germline. The CDR3 length is 13 residues. In DNA, the CDR3 is TGTGCCGTCAGTGACCTGGAGGGGAATGAGCAGTTCTTC. Protein: CAVSDLEGNEQFF.

This clonotype was counted at least ten times. This chain connects TRBV28 to TRBJ2-2; D remains unclear. There are 13 residues in the CDR3. Germline-derived CDR1 and CDR2 are MDHEN and SYDVKM. V lost 10 bases and J 0 bases, leaving 9 bases between the germline ends. CDR3 DNA sequence: TGTGCCACGGAAGTGGCGAACACCGGGGAGCTGTTTTTT. It specifies CATEVANTGELFF.

In its sample, this clonotype was seen a few times. The rearrangement uses TRBV29-1 and TRBJ2-1; TRBD1 agrees at 9 bases. With V trimmed by 6 bases and J by 2 bases, 14 bases remained unmatched. This CDR3 is 17 amino acids long. Germline CDR1 and CDR2: SQVTM and ANQGSEA. CDR3 in DNA: TGCAGCGTAGTCCCGGGACAGGGTTTGACGCCCTACAATGAGCAGTTCTTC. Translation: CSVVPGQGLTPYNEQFF.

V is TRBV13 and J is TRBJ1-4; 7 bases map to TRBD1. CDR3 length: 14 residues. The V and J ends lost 3 bases and 8 bases, in that order; junction bases with no gene match: 6. CDR1 and CDR2 (germline): PRHDT, FYEKMQ (reference sequence). The CDR3 DNA is TGTGCCAGCAGCTTCGGACAGGCTGGCGAAAAACTGTTTTTT. It codes for CASSFGQAGEKLFF.

A word on this clonotype: This may be a read error: a much more frequent sequence differs by one nucleotide. The rearrangement uses TRBV12-3 or TRBV12-4 and TRBJ1-5; TRBD1 might be the D (6 bases). This CDR3 comprises 13 residues. This CDR3 is CASGLQGEQPQHF. Written as DNA, the CDR3 is TGTGCCAGCGGTTTACAGGGAGAACAGCCCCAGCATTTT.

This clonotype was observed many times. The chain combines TRBV28 with TRBJ2-5; D unresolved. The CDR3 runs to 10 residues. CDR1 is MDHEN and CDR2 is SYDVKM in the germline V gene. The V end was cut by 10 bases, the J end by 5 bases, with 8 bases between. CDR3 sequence reads: CATYSETQYF. DNA of the CDR3: TGTGCCACCTACTCCGAGACCCAGTACTTC.

With regard to this clonotype: The junction does not match germline at one end; this may be a read error. The gene calls are TRBV12-3 or TRBV12-4 and TRBJ2-2; perhaps TRBD2 as D (5 bases). The CDR3 is 13 amino acids. CDR3 DNA sequence: TGTGCTACGGTGGGGTTGTACACCGGGGAGCTGTCTTTT. Protein product: CATVGLYTGELSF.

This clonotype was seen a few times. The chain employs TRBV5-1 and TRBJ2-2; the match to TRBD1 covers 8 bases. CDR3 length: 15 amino acids. CDR1 and CDR2 (germline): SGHRS, YFSETQ. V lost 7 bases and J lost 2; bases outside the gene matches: 7. The CDR3 nucleotides are TGCGCCAGCCGAAAGACAGGGGCCAACACCGGGGAGCTGTTTTTT. This translates into CASRKTGANTGELFF.

The gene calls are TRBV27 and TRBJ2-2; D is possibly TRBD1 (6 bases). Trimming removed 3 bases from V and 1 base from J, with 12 bases in between. The CDR3 runs to 16 residues. Germline V gives CDR1 MNHEY, CDR2 SMNVEV (reference sequence). This CDR3 is CASSFLDRKNTGELFF. In nucleotides, the CDR3 is TGTGCCAGCAGTTTCCTCGACAGGAAGAACACCGGGGAGCTGTTTTTT.

This clonotype was recorded many times. The CDR3 sequence is CASSQGGVDTQYF. The DNA of the CDR3 is TGTGCCAGCAGCCAGGGGGGGGTGGATACGCAGTATTTT. The V and J genes are TRBV3-1 and TRBJ2-3; 7 positions match TRBD2. V was pared by 3 bases and J by 6 bases, with 3 bases of the junction left unmatched. The germline CDR1 and CDR2 sequences are LGHDT and YNNKEL (reference sequence). The CDR3 runs 13 residues.